The present T cell receptor (beta chain) was sequenced within a study of OX40 agonist ivuxolimab in advanced cancers. As for the study in general: Patients were treated with ivuxolimab, an agonistic anti-OX40 (CD134) antibody. Patients were dosed intravenously with ivuxolimab at 0.01 to 10 mg/kg every 2 weeks.

Germline values: CDR1 MDHEN, CDR2 SYDVKM. V shed 7 bases and J 0 bases; nucleotides not matched to a gene: 6. The CDR3 is 15 amino acids. Method: immunoSEQ multiplex PCR; TCRdb's copy keeps in-frame clones and lacks some. The sample lists 25,000 to 35,000 clones; about 74% were seen once. The rearrangement joins TRBV28 to TRBJ1-3; 7 bases are a match to TRBD1. This clonotype was sampled from an adult with an advanced solid tumor such as melanoma, head and neck, liver or kidney cancer. The sample here was CD4+ or CD8+ T cells sorted from blood, taken in a trial of the OX40 agonist ivuxolimab. Here the CDR3 reads CASKITGVSGNTIYF. In DNA form, the CDR3 reads TGTGCCAGCAAGATTACAGGGGTCTCTGGAAACACCATATATTTT.